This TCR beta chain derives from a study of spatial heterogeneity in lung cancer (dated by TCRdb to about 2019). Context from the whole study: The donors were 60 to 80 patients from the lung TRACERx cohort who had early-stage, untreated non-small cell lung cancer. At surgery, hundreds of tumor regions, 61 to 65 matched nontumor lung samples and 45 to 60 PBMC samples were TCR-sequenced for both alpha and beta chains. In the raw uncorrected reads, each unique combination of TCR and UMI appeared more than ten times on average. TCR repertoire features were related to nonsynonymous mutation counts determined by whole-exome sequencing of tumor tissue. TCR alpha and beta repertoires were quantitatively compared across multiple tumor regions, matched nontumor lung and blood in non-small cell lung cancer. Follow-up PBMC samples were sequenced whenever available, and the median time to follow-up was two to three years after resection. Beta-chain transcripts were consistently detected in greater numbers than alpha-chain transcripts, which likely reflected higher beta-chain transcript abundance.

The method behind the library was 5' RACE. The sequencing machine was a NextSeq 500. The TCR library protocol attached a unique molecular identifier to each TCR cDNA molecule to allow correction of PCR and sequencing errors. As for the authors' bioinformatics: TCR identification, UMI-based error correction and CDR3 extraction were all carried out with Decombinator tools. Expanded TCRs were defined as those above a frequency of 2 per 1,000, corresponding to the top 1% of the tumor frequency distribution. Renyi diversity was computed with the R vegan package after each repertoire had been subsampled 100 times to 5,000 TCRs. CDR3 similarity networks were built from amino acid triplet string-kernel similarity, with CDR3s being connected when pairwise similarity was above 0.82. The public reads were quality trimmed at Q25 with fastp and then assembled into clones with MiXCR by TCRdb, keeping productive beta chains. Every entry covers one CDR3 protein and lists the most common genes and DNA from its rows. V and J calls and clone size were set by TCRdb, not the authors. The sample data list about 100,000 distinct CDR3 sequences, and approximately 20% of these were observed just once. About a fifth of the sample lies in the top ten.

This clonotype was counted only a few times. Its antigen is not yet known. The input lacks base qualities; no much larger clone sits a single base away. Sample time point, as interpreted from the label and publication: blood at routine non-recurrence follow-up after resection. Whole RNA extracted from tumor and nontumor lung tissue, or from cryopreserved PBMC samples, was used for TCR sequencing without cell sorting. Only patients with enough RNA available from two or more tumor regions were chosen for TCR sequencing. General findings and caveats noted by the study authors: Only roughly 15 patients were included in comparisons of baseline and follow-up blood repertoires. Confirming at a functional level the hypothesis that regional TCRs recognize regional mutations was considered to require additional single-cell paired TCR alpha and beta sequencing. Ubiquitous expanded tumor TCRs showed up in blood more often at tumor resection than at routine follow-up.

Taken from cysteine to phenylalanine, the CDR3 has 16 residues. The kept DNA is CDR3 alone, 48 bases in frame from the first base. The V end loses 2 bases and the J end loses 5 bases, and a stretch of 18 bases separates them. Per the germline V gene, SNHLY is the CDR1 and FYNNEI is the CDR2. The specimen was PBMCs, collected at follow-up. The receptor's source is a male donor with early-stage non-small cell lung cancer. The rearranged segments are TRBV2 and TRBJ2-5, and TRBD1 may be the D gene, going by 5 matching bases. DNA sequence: TGTGCCAGCAGTGAATACAATGGTCAGGGTTGGGAGACCCAGTACTTC. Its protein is CASSEYNGQGWETQYF.